This T cell receptor beta chain was retrieved from a study of shared T cell receptors in the human thymus. Trimming shortened V by 0 bases and J by 3 bases, and 12 bases separated the two germline ends. Germline loops: CDR1 LNHDA, CDR2 SQIVND (reference sequence). The CDR3 covers 16 residues. Clones were read by immunoSEQ multiplex PCR, and TCRdb kept only the in-frame ones, dropping some. Of some 640,000 clones listed, 80% to 90% are singletons. The same data also went into a second study, on human thymus T cells.

The sequenced material came from thymocytes. J is TRBJ1-5 and V is TRBV19, with D unresolved. The receptor was isolated from a boy less than two years old with a congenital heart defect. CDR3 in DNA: TGTGCCAGTAGTATAGATCTAGACCTCCCCAATCAGCCCCAGCATTTT. This encodes CASSIDLDLPNQPQHF.